Listed below are T cell receptor beta chains from one sample, sequenced in a study of OX40 agonist ivuxolimab in advanced cancers. Here immunoSEQ multiplex PCR was the method, and the copy in TCRdb shows in-frame clones only, minus some. The sample consists of 90,000 to 100,000 clones, around nine tenths of them appearing once. The material was CD4+ or CD8+ T cells sorted from blood, obtained in a trial of the OX40 agonist ivuxolimab. The receptors here all came from an adult with an advanced solid tumor such as melanoma, head and neck, liver or kidney cancer. CDR3s include the opening cysteine and the closing phenylalanine or tryptophan. Fields, in order: D gene, J gene, V gene, clone size, CDR3 DNA, CDR3 protein. The D gene is left open where the match is weak. The size field is filled for only some rows; it gives once, few, many or a size class.

- | TRBJ2-2 | TRBV25-1 | - | TGTGCCAGCAGTGAATGGCAGGCCGGGGAGCTGTTTTTT | CASSEWQAGELFF
- | TRBJ1-2 | TRBV6-1 | - | TGTGCCAGCAGTGAAGTTGGAGGACAGAGATACTACACCTTC | CASSEVGGQRYYTF
- | TRBJ1-5 | TRBV10-3 | - | TGTGCCATCAGTGAGTCCGCTGGGGGCAATCAGCCCCAGCATTTT | CAISESAGGNQPQHF
TRBD2 | TRBJ2-3 | TRBV4-1 | - | TGCGCCAGCAGCCCAGCGGGAGCTGATACAGATACGCAGTATTTT | CASSPAGADTDTQYF
- | TRBJ2-1 | TRBV2 | - | TGTGCCAGCAGTCAAGCGGGCTGGCAGTTCTTC | CASSQAGWQFF
TRBD1 | TRBJ1-1 | TRBV11-1 | once | TGTGCCAGCAGTCACAGGGGGTTTGGTAACACTGAAGCTTTCTTT | CASSHRGFGNTEAFF
- | TRBJ1-4 | TRBV28 | - | TGTGCCAGCAGTCCCCCTCTAGATGAAAAACTGTTTTTT | CASSPPLDEKLFF
TRBD2 | TRBJ2-7 | TRBV6-1 | - | TGTGCCAGCAGCCCAAGAGCGGGAGCCTACGAGCAGTACTTC | CASSPRAGAYEQYF
- | TRBJ1-3 | TRBV13 | - | TGTGCCAGCAGCCCGAAATGGGGTCTCTCTGGAAACACCATATATTTT | CASSPKWGLSGNTIYF
- | TRBJ1-1 | TRBV5-1 | once | TGCGCCAGCAGCCCTGGACTGGGCGGGTGGACTGAAGCTTTCTTT | CASSPGLGGWTEAFF
TRBD1 | TRBJ1-1 | TRBV18 | - | TGTGCCAGCTCACCGGACAGGGCAAACACTGAAGCTTTCTTT | CASSPDRANTEAFF
TRBD1 | TRBJ2-2 | TRBV6-5 | - | TGTGCCAGCAGTTACTCGCCACAGGGGACCACCGGGGAGCTGTTTTTT | CASSYSPQGTTGELFF
TRBD1 | TRBJ1-1 | TRBV7-3 | - | TGTGCCAGCAGCCAAACTACAGGGGTGGGAACTGAAGCTTTCTTT | CASSQTTGVGTEAFF
TRBD2 | TRBJ2-2 | TRBV7-8 | - | TGTGCCAGCAGCTTAGTTTTGGGGACTAGCGCCGGGGAGCTGTTTTTT | CASSLVLGTSAGELFF
- | TRBJ2-1 | TRBV19 | - | TGTGCCAGTAGCCTCTTGAATGAGCAGTTCTTC | CASSLLNEQFF
TRBD1 | TRBJ1-5 | TRBV29-1 | - | TGCAGCGTCACCGGGACAGACCCTCATCAGCCCCAGCATTTT | CSVTGTDPHQPQHF
TRBD2 | TRBJ2-7 | TRBV4-1 | - | TGCGCCAGCAGCCAAACCGGGACTAGCGACTACGAGCAGTACTTC | CASSQTGTSDYEQYF
TRBD1 | TRBJ1-2 | TRBV28 | - | TGTGCCAGCAAGGGAGGGGACAGGGGGCTAGGTGGCTACACCTTC | CASKGGDRGLGGYTF
- | TRBJ1-5 | TRBV4-1 | - | TGCGCCAGCAGCCTCGCCAGTGAACGGGATCAGCCCCAGCATTTT | CASSLASERDQPQHF
- | TRBJ1-2 | TRBV2 | - | TGTGCCAGCCACGGGCCCAGTGGCTACACCTTC | CASHGPSGYTF
- | TRBJ1-3 | TRBV30 | - | TGTGCCTGGAGTGGACTGCTCTCTGGAAACACCATATATTTT | CAWSGLLSGNTIYF
- | TRBJ1-1 | TRBV29-1 | - | TGCAGCGTTGGAACGGTGCGGGGCACTGAAGCTTTCTTT | CSVGTVRGTEAFF
- | TRBJ1-2 | TRBV30 | - | TGTGCCCGGAAGCGTCCAGGGAGCGATGGCTACACCTTC | CARKRPGSDGYTF